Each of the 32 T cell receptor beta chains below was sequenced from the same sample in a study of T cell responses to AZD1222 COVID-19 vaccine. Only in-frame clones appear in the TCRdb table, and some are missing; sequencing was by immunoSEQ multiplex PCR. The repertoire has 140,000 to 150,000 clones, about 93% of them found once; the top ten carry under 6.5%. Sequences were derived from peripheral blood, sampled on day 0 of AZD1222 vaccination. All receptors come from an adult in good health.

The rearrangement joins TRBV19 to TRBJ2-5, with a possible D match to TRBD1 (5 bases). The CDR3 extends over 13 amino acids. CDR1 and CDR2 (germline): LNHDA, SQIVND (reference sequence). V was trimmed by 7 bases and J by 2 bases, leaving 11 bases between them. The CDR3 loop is CASTGQGQETQYF. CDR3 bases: TGTGCCAGTACCGGGCAGGGTCAAGAGACCCAGTACTTC.

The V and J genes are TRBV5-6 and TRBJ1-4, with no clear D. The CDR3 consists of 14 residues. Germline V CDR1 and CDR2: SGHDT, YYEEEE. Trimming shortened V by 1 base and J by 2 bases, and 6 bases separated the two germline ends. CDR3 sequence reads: CASSLTETNEKLFF. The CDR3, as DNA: TGTGCCAGCAGCTTGACTGAGACTAATGAAAAACTGTTTTTT.

CDR3 nucleotide sequence: TGTGCCAGCAGTTCGGGAGCTAACTATGGCTACACCTTC. Translation: CASSSGANYGYTF. The chain is built from TRBV6-5 and TRBJ1-2; no definite D call. CDR1 and CDR2 from the germline V gene are MNHEY and SVGAGI. Trimming cost V 4 bases and J 0 bases, with 6 bases left between them. The CDR3 runs 13 residues.

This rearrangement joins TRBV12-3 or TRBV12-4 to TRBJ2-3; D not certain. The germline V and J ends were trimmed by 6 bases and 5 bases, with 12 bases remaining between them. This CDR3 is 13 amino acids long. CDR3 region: CASSPSFRDTQYF. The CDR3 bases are TGTGCCAGCAGCCCCTCCTTTAGAGATACGCAGTATTTT.

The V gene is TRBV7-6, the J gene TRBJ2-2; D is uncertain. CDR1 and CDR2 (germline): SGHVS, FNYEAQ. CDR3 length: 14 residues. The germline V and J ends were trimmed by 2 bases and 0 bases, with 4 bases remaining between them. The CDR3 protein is CASSLTPNTGELFF. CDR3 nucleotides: TGTGCCAGCAGCTTAACGCCGAACACCGGGGAGCTGTTTTTT.

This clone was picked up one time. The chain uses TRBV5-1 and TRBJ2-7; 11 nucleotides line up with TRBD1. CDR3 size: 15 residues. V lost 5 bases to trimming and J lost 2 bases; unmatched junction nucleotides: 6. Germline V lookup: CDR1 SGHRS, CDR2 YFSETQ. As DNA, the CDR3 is TGCGCCAGCAGTGTAGGGACAGGGGGAACCTACGAGCAGTACTTC. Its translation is CASSVGTGGTYEQYF. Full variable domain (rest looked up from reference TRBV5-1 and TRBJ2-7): KAGVTQTPRYLIKTRGQQVTLSCSPISGHRSVSWYQQTPGQGLQFLFEYFSETQRNKGNFPGRFSGRQFSNSRSEMNVSTLELGDSALYLCASSVGTGGTYEQYFGPGTRLTVT.

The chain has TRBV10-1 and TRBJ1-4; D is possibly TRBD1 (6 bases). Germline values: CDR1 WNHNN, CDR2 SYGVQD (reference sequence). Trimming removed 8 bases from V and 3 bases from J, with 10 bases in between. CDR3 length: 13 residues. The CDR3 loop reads CASQGSANEKLFF. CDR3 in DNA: TGCGCCAGCCAGGGGAGCGCTAATGAAAAACTGTTTTTT.

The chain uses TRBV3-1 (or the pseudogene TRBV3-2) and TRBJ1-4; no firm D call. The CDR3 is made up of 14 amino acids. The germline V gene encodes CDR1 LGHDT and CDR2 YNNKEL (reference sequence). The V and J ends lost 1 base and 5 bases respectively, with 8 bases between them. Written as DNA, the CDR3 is TGTGCCAGCAGCCAAGGACGGTCGAATGAAAAACTGTTTTTT. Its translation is CASSQGRSNEKLFF.

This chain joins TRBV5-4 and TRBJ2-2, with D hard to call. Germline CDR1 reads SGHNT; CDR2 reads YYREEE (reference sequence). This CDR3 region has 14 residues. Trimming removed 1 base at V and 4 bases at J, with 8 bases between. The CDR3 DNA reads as TGTGCCAGCAGCTTGAGCGTGGTCACCGGGGAGCTGTTTTTT. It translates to CASSLSVVTGELFF.

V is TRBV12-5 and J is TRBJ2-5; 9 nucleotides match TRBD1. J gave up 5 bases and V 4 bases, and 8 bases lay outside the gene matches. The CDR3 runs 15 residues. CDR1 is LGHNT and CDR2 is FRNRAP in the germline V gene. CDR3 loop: CASGSPPGQGETQYF. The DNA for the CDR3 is TGTGCTAGTGGTTCGCCTCCGGGACAGGGTGAGACCCAGTACTTC.

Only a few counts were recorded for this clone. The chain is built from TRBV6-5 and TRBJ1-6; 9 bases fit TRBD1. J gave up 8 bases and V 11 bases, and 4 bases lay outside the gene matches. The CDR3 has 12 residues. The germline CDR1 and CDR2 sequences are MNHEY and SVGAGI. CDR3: CAGQGIYSPLHF. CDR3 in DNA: TGTGCCGGACAGGGGATATATTCACCCCTCCACTTT.

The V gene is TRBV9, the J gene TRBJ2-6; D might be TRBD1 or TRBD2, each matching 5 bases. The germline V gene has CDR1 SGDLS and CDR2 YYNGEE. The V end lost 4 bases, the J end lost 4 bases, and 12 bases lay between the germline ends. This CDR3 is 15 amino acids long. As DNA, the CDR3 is TGTGCCAGCAGCCTGAACGGGGCAGGGGCCAACGTCCTGACTTTC. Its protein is CASSLNGAGANVLTF.

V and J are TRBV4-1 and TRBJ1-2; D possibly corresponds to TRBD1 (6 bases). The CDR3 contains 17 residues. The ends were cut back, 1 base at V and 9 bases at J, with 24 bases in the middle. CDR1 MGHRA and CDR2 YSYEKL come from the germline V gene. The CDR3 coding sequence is TGCGCCAGCAGCCAAGCCCATACGGGGGGGCGCCCGTCTAGCTACACCTTC. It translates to CASSQAHTGGRPSSYTF.

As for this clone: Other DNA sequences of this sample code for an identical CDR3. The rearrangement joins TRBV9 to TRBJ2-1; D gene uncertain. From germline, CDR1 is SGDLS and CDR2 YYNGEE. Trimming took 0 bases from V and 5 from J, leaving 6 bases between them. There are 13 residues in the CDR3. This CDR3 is CASSVGVDNEQFF. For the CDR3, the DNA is TGTGCCAGCAGCGTAGGGGTAGACAATGAGCAGTTCTTC.

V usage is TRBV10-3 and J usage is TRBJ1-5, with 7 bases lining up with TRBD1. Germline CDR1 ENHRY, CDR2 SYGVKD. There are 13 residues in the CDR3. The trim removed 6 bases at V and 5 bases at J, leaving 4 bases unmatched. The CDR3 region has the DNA TGTGCCATCAGAAACAGGGGAGATCAGCCCCAGCATTTT. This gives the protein CAIRNRGDQPQHF.

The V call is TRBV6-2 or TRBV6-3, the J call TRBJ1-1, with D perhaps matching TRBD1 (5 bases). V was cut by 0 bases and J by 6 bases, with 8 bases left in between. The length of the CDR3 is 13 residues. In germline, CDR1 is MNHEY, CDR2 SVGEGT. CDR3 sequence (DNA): TGTGCCAGCAGTTACTCAGGGGCCGCTGAAGCTTTCTTT. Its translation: CASSYSGAAEAFF.

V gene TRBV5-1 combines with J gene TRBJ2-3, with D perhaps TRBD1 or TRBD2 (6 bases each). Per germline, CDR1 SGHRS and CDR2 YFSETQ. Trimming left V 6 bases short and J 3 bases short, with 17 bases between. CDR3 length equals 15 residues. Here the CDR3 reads CASNNGGLGTDTQYF. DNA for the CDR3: TGCGCCAGCAATAATGGGGGGCTGGGGACAGATACGCAGTATTTT.

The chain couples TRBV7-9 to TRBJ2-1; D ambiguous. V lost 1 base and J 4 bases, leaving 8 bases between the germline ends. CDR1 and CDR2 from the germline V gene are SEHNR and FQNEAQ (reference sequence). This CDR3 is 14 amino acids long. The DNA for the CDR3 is TGTGCCAGCAGCTTAGAGGGCGGATACAATGAGCAGTTCTTC. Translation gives CASSLEGGYNEQFF.

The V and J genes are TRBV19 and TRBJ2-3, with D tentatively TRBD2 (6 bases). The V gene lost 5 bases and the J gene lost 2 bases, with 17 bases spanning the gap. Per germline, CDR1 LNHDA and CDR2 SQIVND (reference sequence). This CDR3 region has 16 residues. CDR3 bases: TGTGCCAGTAGTCCGGACTACTGGGCTACCACAGATACGCAGTATTTT. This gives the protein CASSPDYWATTDTQYF.

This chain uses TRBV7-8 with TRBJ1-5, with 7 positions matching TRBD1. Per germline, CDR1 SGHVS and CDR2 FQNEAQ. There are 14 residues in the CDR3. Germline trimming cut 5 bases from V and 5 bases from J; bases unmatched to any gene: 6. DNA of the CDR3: TGTGCCAGCAGCCCGGGACAGACTGATCAGCCCCAGCATTTT. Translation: CASSPGQTDQPQHF.

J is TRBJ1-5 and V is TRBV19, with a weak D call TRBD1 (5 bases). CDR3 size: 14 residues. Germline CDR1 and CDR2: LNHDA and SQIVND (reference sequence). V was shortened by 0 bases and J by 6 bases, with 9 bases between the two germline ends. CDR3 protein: CASSIEAGGQPQHF. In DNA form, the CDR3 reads TGTGCCAGTAGTATAGAGGCGGGGGGTCAGCCCCAGCATTTT.

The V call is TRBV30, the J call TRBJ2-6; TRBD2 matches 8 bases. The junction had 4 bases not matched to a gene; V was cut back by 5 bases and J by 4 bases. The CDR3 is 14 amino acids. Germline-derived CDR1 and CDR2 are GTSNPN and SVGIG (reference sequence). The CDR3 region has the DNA TGTGCCTGGGCGGGGGGAACCGGGGCCAACGTCCTGACTTTC. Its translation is CAWAGGTGANVLTF.

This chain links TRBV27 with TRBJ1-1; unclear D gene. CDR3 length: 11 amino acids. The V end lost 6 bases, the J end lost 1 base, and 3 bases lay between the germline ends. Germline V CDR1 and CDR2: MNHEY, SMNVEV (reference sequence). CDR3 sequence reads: CASRRNTEAFF. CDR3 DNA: TGTGCCAGCAGGCGGAACACTGAAGCTTTCTTT.

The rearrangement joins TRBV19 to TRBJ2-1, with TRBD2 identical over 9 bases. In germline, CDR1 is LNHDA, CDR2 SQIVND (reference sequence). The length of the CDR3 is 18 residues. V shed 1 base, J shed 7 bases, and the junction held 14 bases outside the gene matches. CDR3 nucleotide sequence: TGTGCCAGTAGTATAGGCTTCGGTGGCGGGAGGGCCTCGAATGAGCAGTTCTTC. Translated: CASSIGFGGGRASNEQFF.

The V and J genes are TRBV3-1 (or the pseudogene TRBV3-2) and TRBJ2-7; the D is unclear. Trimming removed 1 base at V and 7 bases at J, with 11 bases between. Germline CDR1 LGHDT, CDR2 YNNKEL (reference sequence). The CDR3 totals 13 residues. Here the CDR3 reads CASSQVSTLEQYF. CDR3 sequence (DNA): TGTGCCAGCAGCCAAGTGTCAACCTTAGAGCAGTACTTC.

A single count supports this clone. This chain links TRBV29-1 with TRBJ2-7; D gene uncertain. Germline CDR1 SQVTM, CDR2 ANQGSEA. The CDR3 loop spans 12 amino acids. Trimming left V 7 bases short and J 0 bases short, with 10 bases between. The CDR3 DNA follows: TGCAGCGCCCGACTTTACTCCTACGAGCAGTACTTC. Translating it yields CSARLYSYEQYF.

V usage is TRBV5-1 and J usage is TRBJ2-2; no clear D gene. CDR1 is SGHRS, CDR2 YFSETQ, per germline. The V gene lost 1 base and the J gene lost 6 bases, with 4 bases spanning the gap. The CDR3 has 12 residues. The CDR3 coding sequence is TGCGCCAGCAGCTTGACGGCCGGGGAGCTGTTTTTT. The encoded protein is CASSLTAGELFF.

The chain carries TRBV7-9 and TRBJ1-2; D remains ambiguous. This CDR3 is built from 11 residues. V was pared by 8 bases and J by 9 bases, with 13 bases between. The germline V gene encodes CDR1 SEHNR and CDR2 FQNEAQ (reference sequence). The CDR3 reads CASSPLSRYTF. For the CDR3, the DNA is TGTGCCAGCTCCCCTCTAAGTCGCTACACCTTC. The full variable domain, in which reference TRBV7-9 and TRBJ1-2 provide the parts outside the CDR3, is DTGVSQNPRHKITKRGQNVTFRCDPISEHNRLYWYRQTLGQGPEFLTYFQNEAQLEKSRLLSDRFSAERPKGSFSTLEIQRTEQGDSAMYLCASSPLSRYTFGSGTRLTVV.

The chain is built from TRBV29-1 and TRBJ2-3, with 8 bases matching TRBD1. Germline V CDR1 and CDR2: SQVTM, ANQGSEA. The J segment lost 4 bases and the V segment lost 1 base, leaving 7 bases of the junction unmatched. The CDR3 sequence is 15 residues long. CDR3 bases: TGCAGCGTTGAAGGCCAGGGGGCCCTGGCAGATACGCAGTATTTT. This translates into CSVEGQGALADTQYF.

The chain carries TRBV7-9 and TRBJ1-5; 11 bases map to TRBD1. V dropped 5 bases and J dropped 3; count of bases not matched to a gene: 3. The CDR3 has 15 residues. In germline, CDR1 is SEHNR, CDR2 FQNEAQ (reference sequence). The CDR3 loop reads CASSRGQGVNQPQHF. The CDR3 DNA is TGTGCCAGCAGCCGGGGACAGGGGGTCAATCAGCCCCAGCATTTT.

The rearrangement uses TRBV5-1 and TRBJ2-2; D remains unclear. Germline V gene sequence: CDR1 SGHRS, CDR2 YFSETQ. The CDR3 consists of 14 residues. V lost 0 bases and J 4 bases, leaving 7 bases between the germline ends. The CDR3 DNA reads TGCGCCAGCAGCTTGGCCGGGTTCACCGGGGAGCTGTTTTTT. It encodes CASSLAGFTGELFF.

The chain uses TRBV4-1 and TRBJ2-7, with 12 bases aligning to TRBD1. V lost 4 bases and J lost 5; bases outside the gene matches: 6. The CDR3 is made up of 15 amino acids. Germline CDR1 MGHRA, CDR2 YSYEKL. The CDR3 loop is CASSPAGTGGNEQYF. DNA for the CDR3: TGCGCCAGCAGCCCGGCGGGGACAGGGGGCAACGAGCAGTACTTC.